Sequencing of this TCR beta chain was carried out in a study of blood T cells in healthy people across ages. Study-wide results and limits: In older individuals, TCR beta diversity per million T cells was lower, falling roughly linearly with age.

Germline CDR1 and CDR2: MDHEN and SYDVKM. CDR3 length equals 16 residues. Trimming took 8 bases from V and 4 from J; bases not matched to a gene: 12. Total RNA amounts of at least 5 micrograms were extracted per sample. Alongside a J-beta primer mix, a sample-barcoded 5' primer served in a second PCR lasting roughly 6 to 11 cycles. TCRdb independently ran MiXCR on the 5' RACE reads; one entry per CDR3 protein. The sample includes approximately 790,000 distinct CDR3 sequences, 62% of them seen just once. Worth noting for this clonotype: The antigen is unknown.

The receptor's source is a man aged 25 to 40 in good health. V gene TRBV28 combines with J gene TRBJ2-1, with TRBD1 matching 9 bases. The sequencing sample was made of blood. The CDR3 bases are TGTGCCAGCTCCTTTACGGGACAGGGAATATACAATGAGCAGTTCTTC. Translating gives CASSFTGQGIYNEQFF.